This passage covers 30 T cell receptor beta chains from one sample sequenced in a study of T cells in Graves' hyperthyroidism and ophthalmopathy. Amplification of TCR beta CDR3 regions used RNA as the template. Carried out on the TCR CDR3, a first-round RT-PCR used the HTBI primer set. MiXCR, applied by TCRdb to the multiplex PCR reads, yields one record per CDR3 protein. The table records approximately 610,000 distinct CDR3 sequences, roughly 14% of them present only once. The material sequenced was blood. The source of these receptors is a woman aged 40 to 50 with Graves' ophthalmopathy.

This clonotype was seen many times. The chain employs TRBV28 and TRBJ2-4; no definite D call. Germline loops: CDR1 MDHEN, CDR2 SYDVKM. V lost 6 bases and J lost 0, with 9 bases in between. This CDR3 contains 14 residues. The CDR3 region is CASRNNIAKNIQYF. The CDR3 region has the DNA TGTGCCAGCAGAAATAACATAGCCAAAAACATTCAGTACTTC.

This clonotype has more than one count but fewer than ten. The V and J genes are TRBV6-1 and TRBJ2-3; unclear D gene. V shed 3 bases and J shed 2 bases, with 9 bases lying between them. The CDR3 consists of 14 residues. From germline, CDR1 is MNHNS and CDR2 SASEGT. The CDR3 protein is CASSELGYTDTQYF. The DNA of the CDR3 is TGTGCCAGCAGTGAGTTAGGGTACACAGATACGCAGTATTTT.

This clonotype was seen ten or more times. Germline is not matched at one junction end, which may reflect a read error. The chain carries TRBV28 and TRBJ2-7, with TRBD2 identical over 11 bases. CDR3 length equals 14 residues. CDR1 is MDHEN and CDR2 is SYDVKM in the germline V gene. The DNA of the CDR3 is TGTGCCAGCAAAGTGGGACTAGCGGTTTACGGGCAGTACTTC. Translated: CASKVGLAVYGQYF.

V usage is TRBV11-2 and J usage is TRBJ2-2; TRBD2 agrees at 8 bases. The CDR3 has 16 residues. Germline V gives CDR1 SGHAT, CDR2 FQNNGV. Trimming took 7 bases from V and 2 from J; bases not matched to a gene: 9. The chain's CDR3 is CASTLISGENTGELFF. The CDR3 nucleotides are TGTGCCAGCACCCTTATTAGCGGGGAAAACACCGGGGAGCTGTTTTTT.

This clonotype was seen repeatedly, ten times or more. V usage is TRBV27 and J usage is TRBJ2-7, with 16 bases fitting TRBD2. The germline V gene has CDR1 MNHEY and CDR2 SMNVEV (reference sequence). V dropped 5 bases and J dropped 7; count of bases not matched to a gene: 5. This CDR3 is 15 amino acids long. CDR3 in amino acids: CASSPGTSGRGEQYF. The CDR3 region has the DNA TGTGCCAGCAGTCCAGGGACTAGCGGGAGGGGTGAGCAGTACTTC.

This clonotype was counted ten times or more. The chain employs TRBV18 and TRBJ2-4; D not resolved. The CDR3 spans 14 residues. V gave up 5 bases and J gave up 0 bases, with 8 bases separating them. The germline gives CDR1 KGHSH, CDR2 LQKENI. The CDR3 region has the DNA TGTGCCAGCTCAGGGGATCTAGCCAAAAACATTCAGTACTTC. This gives the protein CASSGDLAKNIQYF. The full variable domain, with the rest looked up from reference TRBV18 and TRBJ2-4, is NAGVMQNPRHLVRRRGQEARLRCSPMKGHSHVYWYRQLPEEGLKFMVYLQKENIIDESGMPKERFSAEFPKEGPSILRIQQVVRGDSAAYFCASSGDLAKNIQYFGAGTRLSVL.

This clonotype appeared many times. V is TRBV7-2 and J is TRBJ2-5, with D tentatively TRBD2 (7 bases). V shed 2 bases and J shed 0 bases, with 16 bases lying between them. The length of the CDR3 is 17 residues. Per the germline V gene, CDR1 is SGHTA and CDR2 is FQGNSA. CDR3 protein: CASSLLGRGANQETQYF. The DNA of the CDR3 is TGTGCCAGCAGCTTATTGGGACGGGGGGCCAACCAAGAGACCCAGTACTTC.

The chain recombines TRBV29-1 with TRBJ2-7; D remains unclear. This CDR3 has 14 amino acids. Germline CDR1 and CDR2: SQVTM and ANQGSEA. The V gene lost 2 bases and the J gene lost 3 bases, with 14 bases spanning the gap. The CDR3 here is CSVELGSGNYEQYF. For the CDR3, the DNA is TGCAGCGTTGAACTGGGGTCCGGCAACTACGAGCAGTACTTC.

In this sample, this clonotype turned up many times. This rearrangement joins TRBV24-1 to TRBJ2-5; no firm D call. The CDR3 consists of 12 residues. V was shortened by 4 bases and J by 3 bases, with 5 bases between the two germline ends. Germline CDR1 and CDR2: KGHDR and SFDVKD. The CDR3 sequence: CATSDLKETQYF. DNA of the CDR3: TGTGCCACCAGTGACCTGAAAGAGACCCAGTACTTC.

This clonotype was observed a few times. The rearrangement links TRBV12-3 or TRBV12-4 to TRBJ1-4; the D gene is possibly TRBD1 (5 bases). The CDR3 runs to 13 residues. Trimming cost V 11 bases and J 7 bases, with 17 bases left between them. The chain's CDR3 is CAPVQGLSEKLFF. CDR3 sequence (DNA): TGTGCCCCGGTGCAGGGATTGAGTGAAAAACTGTTTTTT.

Ten or more counts support this clonotype. This rearrangement joins TRBV6-2 or TRBV6-3 to TRBJ2-7, with TRBD2 matching 10 bases. This CDR3 has 14 amino acids. V lost 6 bases to trimming and J lost 4 bases; unmatched junction nucleotides: 6. Germline lookup yields CDR1 MNHEY and CDR2 SVGEGT. The CDR3 region is CASRKLAGWYEQYF. CDR3 DNA sequence: TGTGCCAGCAGGAAACTAGCGGGATGGTACGAGCAGTACTTC.

At least ten counts were recorded for this clonotype. The chain is built from TRBV6-5 and TRBJ1-5; D perhaps matches TRBD1 (5 bases). V lost 11 bases and J 3 bases, leaving 14 bases between the germline ends. The CDR3 is made up of 13 amino acids. CDR1 and CDR2 (germline): MNHEY, SVGAGI. CDR3 loop: CAGGLDSNQPQHF. The CDR3 coding sequence is TGTGCCGGGGGATTGGACTCCAATCAGCCCCAGCATTTT.

This clonotype appeared many times. CDR3 DNA sequence: TGTGCCACCTCTTTTGTCGGGGGCACTGAAGCTTTCTTT. As protein: CATSFVGGTEAFF. The chain employs TRBV19 and TRBJ1-1; D is perhaps TRBD1 (5 bases). There are 13 residues in the CDR3. Germline-derived CDR1 and CDR2 are LNHDA and SQIVND (reference sequence). V was clipped by 10 bases and J by 4 bases, with 16 bases between them.

This clonotype was seen many times. The J gene is TRBJ2-7, the V gene TRBV28; D uncertain. Deletions cut 6 bases from V and 4 bases from J, with 16 bases between. The CDR3 has 14 residues. Per the germline V gene, CDR1 is MDHEN and CDR2 is SYDVKM. The CDR3 region has the DNA TGTGCCAGCAGAGATCCGGACGATTTTTACGAGCAGTACTTC. Amino acids: CASRDPDDFYEQYF.

This clonotype was seen repeatedly, ten times or more. The chain has TRBV9 and TRBJ2-7; 8 bases line up with TRBD2. Germline CDR1 SGDLS, CDR2 YYNGEE. Germline trimming cut 4 bases from V and 5 bases from J; bases unmatched to any gene: 8. The CDR3 totals 14 residues. DNA for the CDR3: TGTGCCAGCAGCCCCGGACTAGCAGCCGACGAGCAGTACTTC. Its translation is CASSPGLAADEQYF.

This clonotype was detected many times. The chain employs TRBV4-1 and TRBJ2-5; TRBD2 agrees at 10 bases. The CDR3 covers 17 residues. Germline V gene sequence: CDR1 MGHRA, CDR2 YSYEKL. V was clipped by 4 bases and J by 3 bases; unmatched bases: 11. For the CDR3, the DNA is TGCGCCAGCAGCCCGTGGAGGTCTAGCGGGAGCAAAGAGACCCAGTACTTC. Translation: CASSPWRSSGSKETQYF.

This clonotype was observed many times. V and J are TRBV19 and TRBJ2-2; maybe TRBD1 (5 bases). Per the germline V gene, CDR1 is LNHDA and CDR2 is SQIVND (reference sequence). The CDR3 contains 15 residues. V lost 3 bases and J lost 5, with 13 bases in between. CDR3 amino acids: CASSIQIRETGELFF. CDR3 DNA sequence: TGTGCCAGTAGTATCCAGATCAGGGAAACCGGGGAGCTGTTTTTT.

This clonotype was counted at least ten times. This sequence joins TRBV20-1 and TRBJ2-5; TRBD2 matches at 11 bases. The CDR3 is 15 amino acids. Germline V CDR1 and CDR2: DFQATT, SNEGSKA (reference sequence). The V segment lost 2 bases and the J segment 4 bases; nucleotides outside the gene matches: 6. The CDR3 is CSARPTSGSRETQYF. The CDR3, as DNA: TGCAGTGCTAGACCAACTAGCGGGAGTAGAGAGACCCAGTACTTC.

This clonotype was observed many times. V gene TRBV11-1 combines with J gene TRBJ2-2; D gene uncertain. The CDR3 has 11 amino acids. The germline gives CDR1 SGHAT, CDR2 FQDESV (reference sequence). The germline V and J ends were trimmed by 5 bases and 5 bases, with 3 bases remaining between them. The CDR3 here is CASSKTGELFF. CDR3 nucleotide sequence: TGTGCCAGCAGCAAGACCGGGGAGCTGTTTTTT.

The rearrangement uses TRBV2 and TRBJ1-1, with D possibly TRBD1 on 5 matching bases. The CDR3 has 14 residues. V was trimmed by 4 bases and J by 2 bases, leaving 11 bases between them. Per the germline V gene, CDR1 is SNHLY and CDR2 is FYNNEI. The CDR3 DNA reads TGTGCCAGCAGTGCCACCGGGACCAACACTGAAGCTTTCTTT. This codes for CASSATGTNTEAFF. Complete variable domain (other parts from reference TRBV2 and TRBJ1-1): EPEVTQTPSHQVTQMGQEVILRCVPISNHLYFYWYRQILGQKVEFLVSFYNNEISEKSEIFDDQFSVERPDGSNFTLKIRSTKLEDSAMYFCASSATGTNTEAFFGQGTRLTVV.

This clonotype has more than one count but fewer than ten. The V and J genes are TRBV30 and TRBJ2-7; no reliable D call. Germline lookup yields CDR1 GTSNPN and CDR2 SVGIG (reference sequence). Trimming removed 3 bases at V and 9 bases at J, with 18 bases between. The CDR3 length is 13 residues. The CDR3, as DNA: TGTGCCTGGAGAGGGTCTCAAGGCCCTCGGCAGTACTTC. It codes for CAWRGSQGPRQYF.

Many counts were recorded for this clonotype. The genes are TRBV19 and TRBJ2-2; no definite D call. The CDR3 is made up of 13 amino acids. The germline V gene encodes CDR1 LNHDA and CDR2 SQIVND (reference sequence). The germline V and J ends were trimmed by 7 bases and 2 bases, with 8 bases remaining between them. In DNA, the CDR3 is TGTGCCAGTACCCCGTATAACACCGGGGAGCTGTTTTTT. Its translation is CASTPYNTGELFF.

The chain has TRBV4-2 and TRBJ1-5, with D hard to call. V was trimmed by 0 bases and J by 9 bases, leaving 12 bases between them. Germline values: CDR1 LGHNA, CDR2 YNFKEQ. The CDR3 runs to 14 residues. The CDR3 loop is CASSQDTRVRPQHF. CDR3 DNA sequence: TGTGCCAGCAGCCAAGATACGAGAGTTCGGCCCCAGCATTTT.

J is TRBJ2-5 and V is TRBV6-1, with 12 positions matching TRBD2. Germline-derived CDR1 and CDR2 are MNHNS and SASEGT. V dropped 5 bases and J dropped 4; count of bases not matched to a gene: 5. The CDR3 consists of 15 residues. The CDR3 loop reads CASSKTSGRLETQYF. CDR3 DNA: TGTGCCAGCAGTAAGACTAGCGGGAGATTAGAGACCCAGTACTTC.

This clonotype appeared many times. The chain carries TRBV6-1 and TRBJ2-4; D remains unclear. In germline, CDR1 is MNHNS, CDR2 SASEGT. Deletions cut 7 bases from V and 8 bases from J, with 12 bases between. CDR3 length: 12 amino acids. In DNA form, the CDR3 reads TGTGCCAGCAAGGGCCCGTCGGACATTCAGTACTTC. Translated: CASKGPSDIQYF.

This clonotype was counted at least ten times. The genes are TRBV6-9 and TRBJ2-7; D gene uncertain. V lost 6 bases, J lost 5 bases, and 26 bases lay in between. CDR1 is MNHGY, CDR2 SVAAGI, per germline. The CDR3 has 17 amino acids. The chain's CDR3 is CASSSFLGVQRTDEQYF. Written as DNA, the CDR3 is TGTGCCAGCAGCTCGTTTCTCGGCGTACAAAGGACCGACGAGCAGTACTTC.

This clonotype was counted ten times or more. V usage is TRBV15 and J usage is TRBJ2-5; 9 nucleotides line up with TRBD1. Germline lookup yields CDR1 LNHNV and CDR2 YYDKDF (reference sequence). The CDR3 has 16 amino acids. The ends lost 5 bases at V and 2 bases at J; junction bases unmatched: 9. In DNA form, the CDR3 reads TGTGCCACCAGCGGAGCGACCGGGACAGGGCAAGAGACCCAGTACTTC. Protein: CATSGATGTGQETQYF. Filled out from reference TRBV15 and TRBJ2-5, the complete variable domain reads DAMVIQNPRYQVTQFGKPVTLSCSQTLNHNVMYWYQQKSSQAPKLLFHYYDKDFNNEADTPDNFQSRRPNTSFCFLDIRSPGLGDTAMYLCATSGATGTGQETQYFGPGTRLLVL.

This clonotype was recorded many times. The V call is TRBV19, the J call TRBJ1-1; TRBD1 might be the D (5 bases). The CDR3 runs 12 residues. Between the trimmed V and J ends, which lost 2 bases and 11 bases, there was a span of 12 bases. CDR1 is LNHDA, CDR2 SQIVND, per germline (reference sequence). CDR3 sequence reads: CASSIRDGGAFF. CDR3 nucleotides: TGTGCCAGTAGTATAAGGGACGGAGGGGCTTTCTTT.

This clonotype has at least ten counts. V and J are TRBV27 and TRBJ2-5; the D gene is possibly TRBD1 (5 bases). Germline CDR1 reads MNHEY; CDR2 reads SMNVEV (reference sequence). Trimming took off 6 bases at V and 3 bases at J, with 11 bases between the two ends. This CDR3 has 13 residues. The CDR3 bases are TGTGCCAGCAGGCAACAGGTTGAAGAGACCCAGTACTTC. The encoded protein is CASRQQVEETQYF.

This clonotype was counted ten times or more. The J gene is TRBJ2-7, the V gene TRBV6-2 or TRBV6-3; D is ambiguous. The V gene's germline CDR1 is MNHEY and CDR2 SVGEGT. V was clipped by 6 bases and J by 2 bases, with 8 bases between them. CDR3 length: 12 amino acids. The CDR3 DNA sequence: TGTGCCAGCAGCCCCCGGACCTACGAGCAGTACTTC. The encoded protein is CASSPRTYEQYF.